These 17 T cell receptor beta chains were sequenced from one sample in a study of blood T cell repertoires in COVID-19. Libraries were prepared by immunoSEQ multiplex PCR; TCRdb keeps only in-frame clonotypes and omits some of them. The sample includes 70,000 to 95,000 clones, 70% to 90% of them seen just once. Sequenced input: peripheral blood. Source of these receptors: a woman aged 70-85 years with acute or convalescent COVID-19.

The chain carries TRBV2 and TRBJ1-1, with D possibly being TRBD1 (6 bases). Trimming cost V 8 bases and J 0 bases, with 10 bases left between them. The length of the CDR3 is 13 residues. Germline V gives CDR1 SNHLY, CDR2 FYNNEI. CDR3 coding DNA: TGTGCCAGCCGGGGGGCCATGAACACTGAAGCTTTCTTT. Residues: CASRGAMNTEAFF.

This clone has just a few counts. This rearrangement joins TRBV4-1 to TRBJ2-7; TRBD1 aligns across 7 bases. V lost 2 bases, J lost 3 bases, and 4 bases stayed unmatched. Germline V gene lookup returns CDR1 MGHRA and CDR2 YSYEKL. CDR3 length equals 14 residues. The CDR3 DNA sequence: TGCGCCAGCAGCCAACCACAGGGGTACTACGAGCAGTACTTC. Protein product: CASSQPQGYYEQYF.

The chain's CDR3 is CATSDLGQVEAFF. The CDR3 DNA follows: TGTGCCACCAGTGATTTAGGTCAGGTTGAAGCTTTCTTT. The rearrangement links TRBV24-1 to TRBJ1-1; D gene ambiguous. The CDR3 length is 13 residues. Per the germline V gene, CDR1 is KGHDR and CDR2 is SFDVKD. V was clipped by 1 base and J by 7 bases, with 9 bases between them.

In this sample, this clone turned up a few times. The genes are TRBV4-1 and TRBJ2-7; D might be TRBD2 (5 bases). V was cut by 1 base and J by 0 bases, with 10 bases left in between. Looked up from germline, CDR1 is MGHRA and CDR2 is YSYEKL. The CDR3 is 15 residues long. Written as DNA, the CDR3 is TGCGCCAGCAGCCAAGGCCCGGCGGGCTCCTACGAGCAGTACTTC. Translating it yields CASSQGPAGSYEQYF.

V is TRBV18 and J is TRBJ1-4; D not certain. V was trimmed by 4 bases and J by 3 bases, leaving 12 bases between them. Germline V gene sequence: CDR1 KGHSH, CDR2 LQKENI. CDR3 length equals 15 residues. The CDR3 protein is CASSQRGSANEKLFF. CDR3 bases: TGTGCCAGCTCACAACGGGGTTCCGCTAATGAAAAACTGTTTTTT.

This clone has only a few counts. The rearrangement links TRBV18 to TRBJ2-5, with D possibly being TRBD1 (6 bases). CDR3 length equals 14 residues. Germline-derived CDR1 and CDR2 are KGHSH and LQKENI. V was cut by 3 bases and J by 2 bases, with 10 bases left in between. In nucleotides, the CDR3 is TGTGCCAGCTCACCCGGACAGCCACAAGAGACCCAGTACTTC. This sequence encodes CASSPGQPQETQYF.

DNA for the CDR3: TGCGCCAGCAGTCAAACTCCCCTCTCTGGGGCCAACGTCCTGACTTTC. Its translation: CASSQTPLSGANVLTF. The chain has TRBV5-1 and TRBJ2-6; D is unresolved. Germline CDR1 reads SGHRS; CDR2 reads YFSETQ. The CDR3 sequence is 16 residues long. Trimming took off 5 bases at V and 0 bases at J, with 12 bases between the two ends.

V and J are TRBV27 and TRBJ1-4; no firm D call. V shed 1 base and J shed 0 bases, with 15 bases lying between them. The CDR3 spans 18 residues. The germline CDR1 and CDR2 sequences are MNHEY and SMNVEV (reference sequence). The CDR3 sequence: CASSLYSGDSTTNEKLFF. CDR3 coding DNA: TGTGCCAGCAGTTTATACTCGGGAGATAGTACAACTAATGAAAAACTGTTTTTT.

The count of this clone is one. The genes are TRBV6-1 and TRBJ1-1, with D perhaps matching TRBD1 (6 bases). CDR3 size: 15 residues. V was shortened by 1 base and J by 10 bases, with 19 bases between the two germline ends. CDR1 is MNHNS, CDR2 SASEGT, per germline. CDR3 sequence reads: CASSEGKAGGRRAFF. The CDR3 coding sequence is TGTGCCAGCAGTGAAGGAAAGGCCGGGGGGCGCAGAGCTTTCTTT.

The CDR3: CATSRDSGGSYEQYF. CDR3 in DNA: TGTGCCACCAGCAGAGATTCTGGGGGGTCCTACGAGCAGTACTTC. This rearrangement joins TRBV15 to TRBJ2-7, with D perhaps TRBD2 (6 bases). Germline V gene data show CDR1 as LNHNV and CDR2 as YYDKDF (reference sequence). The CDR3 extends over 15 amino acids. V gave up 0 bases and J gave up 1 base, with 10 bases separating them.

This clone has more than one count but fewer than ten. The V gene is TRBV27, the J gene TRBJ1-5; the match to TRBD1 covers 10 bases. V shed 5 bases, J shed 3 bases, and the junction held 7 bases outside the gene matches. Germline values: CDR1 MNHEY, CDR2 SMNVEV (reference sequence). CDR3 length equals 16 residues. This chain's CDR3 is CASSPSGQGNNQPQHF. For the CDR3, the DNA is TGTGCCAGCAGTCCCTCGGGACAGGGGAACAATCAGCCCCAGCATTTT.

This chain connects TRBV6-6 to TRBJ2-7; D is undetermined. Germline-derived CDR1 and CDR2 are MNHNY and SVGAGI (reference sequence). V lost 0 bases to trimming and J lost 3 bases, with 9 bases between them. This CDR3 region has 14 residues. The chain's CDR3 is CASSYSSGFYEQYF. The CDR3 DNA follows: TGTGCCAGCAGTTACTCGTCAGGATTCTACGAGCAGTACTTC.

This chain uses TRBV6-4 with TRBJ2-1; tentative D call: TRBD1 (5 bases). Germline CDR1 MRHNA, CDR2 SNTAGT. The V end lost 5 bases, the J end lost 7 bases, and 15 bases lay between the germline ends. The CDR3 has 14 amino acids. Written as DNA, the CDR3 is TGTGCCAGCAGTTCGCAGGGTTTAGAAAATGAGCAGTTCTTC. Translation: CASSSQGLENEQFF.

CDR3 sequence: CASRSGSRTDTQYF. DNA of the CDR3: TGCGCCAGCAGAAGCGGGAGCCGCACAGATACGCAGTATTTT. V and J are TRBV5-1 and TRBJ2-3, with 8 bases matching TRBD2. The germline V gene encodes CDR1 SGHRS and CDR2 YFSETQ. The CDR3 is 14 residues long. The junction had 3 bases not matched to a gene; V was cut back by 5 bases and J by 1 base.

The CDR3 DNA sequence: TGTGCCAGCAGTTTTAAGCGGGTCGGCTACGAGCAGTACTTC. It yields the protein CASSFKRVGYEQYF. The V and J genes are TRBV27 and TRBJ2-7; a weak D match, TRBD2 (6 bases). The CDR3 is 14 residues long. V shed 3 bases and J shed 3 bases, with 12 bases lying between them. Germline V gene sequence: CDR1 MNHEY, CDR2 SMNVEV (reference sequence).

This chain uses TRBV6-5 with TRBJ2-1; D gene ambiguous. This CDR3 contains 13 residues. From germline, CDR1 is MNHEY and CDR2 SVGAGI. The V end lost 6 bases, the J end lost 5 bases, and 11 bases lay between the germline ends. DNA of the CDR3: TGTGCCAGCAGCCCGCGCCTTGACAATGAGCAGTTCTTC. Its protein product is CASSPRLDNEQFF.

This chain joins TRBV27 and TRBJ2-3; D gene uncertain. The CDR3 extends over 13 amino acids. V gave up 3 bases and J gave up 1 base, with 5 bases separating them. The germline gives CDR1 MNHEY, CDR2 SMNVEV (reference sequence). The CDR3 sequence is CASSFLGTDTQYF. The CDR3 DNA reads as TGTGCCAGCAGTTTTTTAGGCACAGATACGCAGTATTTT.